These T cell receptor beta chains were read from a single sample in a study of blood T cell repertoires in COVID-19. Measured with immunoSEQ multiplex PCR; TCRdb has only the in-frame clones, and not every one. The data hold tens of thousands of clones, with just under 95% observed a single time. Material: peripheral blood. These receptor sequences come from a woman in her 70s with COVID-19, enrolled during active disease. CDR3s include the opening cysteine and the closing phenylalanine or tryptophan. Each record gives: D gene, clone size, V gene, J gene, CDR3 DNA, CDR3 protein. The D gene is left open where the match is weak. Size values are once, few and many counts, or a class for expanded clones, and some rows have none.

TRBD1,.,TRBV7-8,TRBJ1-1,TGTGCCAGCAGCCAACCGACAGGGGTGCGCGCTTTCTTT,CASSQPTGVRAFF
.,.,TRBV21-1,TRBJ2-3,TGTGCCAGCAGCAAAGCTGGACGACAGGGCTCGAAGCGGTACACAGATACGCAGTATTTT,CASSKAGRQGSKRYTDTQYF
.,.,TRBV28,TRBJ1-4,TGTGCCAGCCGTGGGGGGGAAGATGCAACTAATGAAAAACTGTTTTTT,CASRGGEDATNEKLFF
TRBD2,.,TRBV6-2/TRBV6-3,TRBJ2-1,TGTGCCAGCAGCGGACTTATAGCGGGCGGGTACAATGAGCAGTTCTTC,CASSGLIAGGYNEQFF
.,.,TRBV10-3,TRBJ2-1,TGTGCCATCAGTGAGATCCACAATGTGGATGAGCAGTTCTTC,CAISEIHNVDEQFF
.,.,TRBV11-3,TRBJ2-3,TGTGCCAGCAGCATTAGCGGCAACACAGATACGCAGTATTTT,CASSISGNTDTQYF
TRBD2,.,TRBV24-1,TRBJ2-2,TGTGCCACCAGTCCAAGCGGGAGGGGGAACACCGGGGAGCTGTTTTTT,CATSPSGRGNTGELFF
TRBD2,.,TRBV29-1,TRBJ2-1,TGCAGCGTTGGAATTCTAGCGGCGAGCTCCTACAATGAGCAGTTCTTC,CSVGILAASSYNEQFF
TRBD2,.,TRBV6-6,TRBJ2-4,TGTGCCAGCAGTAAGGATAGCGGGAAAGCCAAAAACATTCAGTACTTC,CASSKDSGKAKNIQYF
.,.,TRBV19,TRBJ1-5,TGTGCCAGTAGTGTGGGACTTAGCAATCAGCCCCAGCATTTT,CASSVGLSNQPQHF
TRBD2,.,TRBV5-1,TRBJ2-7,TGCGCCAGCAGCTTGGGAGCGGGAGTATTCTACGAGCAGTACTTC,CASSLGAGVFYEQYF
.,.,TRBV10-3,TRBJ2-7,TGTGCCATCAGTGGAACAGGACCACCTACCTACGAGCAGTACTTC,CAISGTGPPTYEQYF
TRBD1,.,TRBV7-9,TRBJ2-3,TGTGCCAGCAGCTCGACAGGGGATGCTAGCACAGATACGCAGTATTTT,CASSSTGDASTDTQYF
TRBD1,.,TRBV11-3,TRBJ2-7,TGTGCCAGCAGCTACTCCCGGGACAGCTCCTACGAGCAGTACTTC,CASSYSRDSSYEQYF
.,.,TRBV9,TRBJ1-6,TGTGCCAGCACCTTTAGAGACAGCTATAATTCACCCCTCCACTTT,CASTFRDSYNSPLHF
TRBD2,.,TRBV11-1,TRBJ2-3,TGTGCCAGCAGCTTAACTAGCGGGATTATGACAGATACGCAGTATTTT,CASSLTSGIMTDTQYF
TRBD2,.,TRBV27,TRBJ2-2,TGTGCCAGCTACCGCCCGGGACTAGCGGGTCAGGCGAACACCGGGGAGCTGTTTTTT,CASYRPGLAGQANTGELFF
.,.,TRBV7-9,TRBJ1-5,TGTGCCAGCAGCTTAGCGGGGGGGGCGAGTAGCAATCAGCCCCAGCATTTT,CASSLAGGASSNQPQHF
TRBD1,.,TRBV29-1,TRBJ1-2,TGCAGCGTAGCCAGGGGGGCCGGCTACACCTTC,CSVARGAGYTF
.,.,TRBV25-1,TRBJ1-2,TGTGCCAGCAGTGAATTGGGGGGTGGCTACACCTTC,CASSELGGGYTF
TRBD1,.,TRBV5-1,TRBJ1-2,TGCGCCAGCAGCTCGACAGGGGGAGATGGCTACACCTTC,CASSSTGGDGYTF
.,once,TRBV5-1,TRBJ2-3,TGCGCCAGCAGCTTGGGGGCCCGCACAGATACGCAGTATTTT,CASSLGARTDTQYF
TRBD2,.,TRBV18,TRBJ2-1,TGTGCCAGCTCACCACAGGGACTAGCGACCTACAATGAGCAGTTCTTC,CASSPQGLATYNEQFF
.,.,TRBV18,TRBJ2-7,TGTGCCAGCTCACCACCGGACTCCTTTGGGGACGAGCAGTACTTC,CASSPPDSFGDEQYF
.,.,TRBV9,TRBJ1-4,TGTGCCAGCAGCGTAGCAGGAGGGGCCAATGAAAAACTGTTTTTT,CASSVAGGANEKLFF
.,.,TRBV27,TRBJ1-5,TGTGCCAGCAGTGCCGGCAGGTTTTATTTGCCCCAGCATTTT,CASSAGRFYLPQHF
TRBD2,.,TRBV7-7,TRBJ2-1,TGTGCTAGCAGCTTAAGTGGCTATGGGACTAGTCTATACAATGAGCAGTTCTTC,CASSLSGYGTSLYNEQFF
.,.,TRBV20-1,TRBJ1-1,TGCAGTGCTAGTGGCGGCCAGCTCACTGAAGCTTTCTTT,CSASGGQLTEAFF
.,once,TRBV5-1,TRBJ2-2,TGCGCCAGCAGCTTGACATCGAACACCGGGGAGCTGTTTTTT,CASSLTSNTGELFF
.,few,TRBV7-2,TRBJ1-2,TGTGCCAGCAGCCCCCCTCGGGGGTCTGGCTACACCTTC,CASSPPRGSGYTF
TRBD1,.,TRBV5-1,TRBJ2-1,TGCGCCAGCAGCTTGGAGGGACAGGGACAAATTAGAGGGTTCTTC,CASSLEGQGQIRGFF
.,.,TRBV7-8,TRBJ2-1,TGTGCCAGCACCCTGGGGGGCGGGAGCTTAGTTGAGCAGTTCTTC,CASTLGGGSLVEQFF
TRBD2,.,TRBV9,TRBJ2-1,TGTGCCAGCAGCTCGGGGGGGAGCGCCTACAATGAGCAGTTCTTC,CASSSGGSAYNEQFF
.,.,TRBV7-9,TRBJ2-4,TGTGCCAGCAGCTTAGTTTTCTCGAGGGCTTCAACCAAAAACATTCAGTACTTC,CASSLVFSRASTKNIQYF
.,.,TRBV28,TRBJ2-1,TGTGCCAGCAGTCGGGACTTCCCTCTCCTCTACAATGAGCAGTTCTTC,CASSRDFPLLYNEQFF
TRBD2,.,TRBV3-1/TRBV3-2,TRBJ2-1,TGTGCCAGCAGCTCATATGCACTAGCGGGAGTCAATGAGCAGTTCTTC,CASSSYALAGVNEQFF
.,.,TRBV7-2,TRBJ1-2,TGTGCCAGCAGCTTGCCAGGAAACTATGGCTACACCTTC,CASSLPGNYGYTF
.,.,TRBV6-4,TRBJ1-1,TGTGCCAGCAGTGAGATCCCGGGAGGTGAAGCTTTCTTT,CASSEIPGGEAFF
.,.,TRBV18,TRBJ2-7,TGTGCCAGCTCACCAGGGAGGTACGAGCAGTACTTC,CASSPGRYEQYF
.,.,TRBV11-1,TRBJ2-7,TGTGCCAGCAGCTTAGATCAGGGCCCCTACGAGCAGTACTTC,CASSLDQGPYEQYF
TRBD2,.,TRBV7-6,TRBJ2-1,TGTGCCAGCAGCTTAGCTAGCGGGACGAATGAGCAGTTCTTC,CASSLASGTNEQFF
TRBD2,.,TRBV27,TRBJ2-7,TGTGCCAGCAGTTTAGGGCCTAGCGGGAGCCACGAGCAGTACTTC,CASSLGPSGSHEQYF
.,.,TRBV7-2,TRBJ2-1,TGTGCCAGCAGACGCGACTTGGGTGAGCAGTTCTTC,CASRRDLGEQFF
TRBD1,once,TRBV3-1/TRBV3-2,TRBJ1-4,TGTGCCAGCAGCCAGAGGACAGGGACGAATGAAAAACTGTTTTTT,CASSQRTGTNEKLFF
TRBD2,.,TRBV7-2,TRBJ2-7,TGTGCCAGCAGCTCGCCTTTCTTCACACTAGCGGGAGGGTACGAGCAGTACTTC,CASSSPFFTLAGGYEQYF
.,.,TRBV4-2,TRBJ1-2,TGTGCCAGCAGCCAAGGATTTGCGGACATATCCTCTGGCTACACCTTC,CASSQGFADISSGYTF
.,.,TRBV21-1,TRBJ2-7,TGTGCCAGCAGCAAAGCTAGATCCGGGACAGGGGCCTACGAGCAGTACTTC,CASSKARSGTGAYEQYF
TRBD2,few,TRBV6-6,TRBJ2-1,TGTGCCAGCAGTGTCGGGAGGCCGGTCAATGAGCAGTTCTTC,CASSVGRPVNEQFF
.,.,TRBV5-1,TRBJ2-2,TGCGCCAGCAGCTTCACAGTCTCACAGGGCGCCGGGGAGCTGTTTTTT,CASSFTVSQGAGELFF
TRBD1,.,TRBV27,TRBJ1-2,TGTGCCAGCAGTTTGGCCGGGACAGGGATTAACTATGGCTACACCTTC,CASSLAGTGINYGYTF